This T cell receptor beta chain is from a study of human T cells and chemical hapten exposure. Overall study: Diphenylcyclopropenone was administered weekly to the scalp of patients throughout the approximately 25-week study.

Germline values: CDR1 LGHNA, CDR2 YSLEER. After removal of 3 bases from V and 0 bases from J, the junction contained 7 bases not matched to a gene. The CDR3 totals 16 residues. Overall study results and limits: As the donors had alopecia, their immune response may differ from healthy people's.

The time point here: patch test 1, 2 weeks after DPC sensitization. Treatment in this sample: therapeutic diphenylcyclopropenone sensitization with weekly scalp DPC. Note on this clonotype: Antigen unknown.

TCRdb re-derived calls from the RACE reads in MiXCR, one entry per CDR3 protein. Among approximately 350,000 distinct CDR3 sequences listed, around 7% were seen once. This clonotype originated in a woman between 18 and 29 years old with alopecia areata. Some clones in this sample may be carry-over from other donors' samples. Sequenced here: whole blood, sampled in connection with sensitization to the hapten diphenylcyclopropenone (DPC). V gene TRBV4-3 combines with J gene TRBJ1-1; 7 bases are shared with TRBD1. CDR3 sequence: CASSQDSTGMNTEAFF. As DNA, the CDR3 is TGCGCCAGCAGCCAGGACTCGACAGGGATGAACACTGAAGCTTTCTTT.